The 18 T cell receptor beta chains below all came from one sample that was sequenced in a study of blood T cell repertoires in COVID-19. TCRdb keeps only in-frame clones here, not all; method: immunoSEQ multiplex PCR. The repertoire holds about 320,000 clones, with around 90% as singletons. Sequenced material: PBMCs or T cells enriched from blood (not recorded which). Receptor source: a man between 60 and 75 years old who had recovered from COVID-19.

The rearrangement joins TRBV2 to TRBJ1-1; tentatively, D is TRBD1 (5 bases). With 3 bases removed from V and 11 bases from J, the gap between germline ends came to 22 bases. CDR3 length: 15 residues. Per the germline V gene, CDR1 is SNHLY and CDR2 is FYNNEI. CDR3 loop: CASSDGLQARSWAFF. The CDR3 DNA follows: TGTGCCAGCAGTGACGGACTACAGGCTCGCAGTTGGGCTTTCTTT. The full variable domain, in which reference TRBV2 and TRBJ1-1 provide the parts outside the CDR3, is EPEVTQTPSHQVTQMGQEVILRCVPISNHLYFYWYRQILGQKVEFLVSFYNNEISEKSEIFDDQFSVERPDGSNFTLKIRSTKLEDSAMYFCASSDGLQARSWAFFGQGTRLTVV.

The J gene is TRBJ1-5, the V gene TRBV2, with D possibly matching TRBD1 (6 bases). The CDR3 loop spans 15 amino acids. Per the germline V gene, CDR1 is SNHLY and CDR2 is FYNNEI. The germline V and J ends were trimmed by 5 bases and 8 bases, with 19 bases remaining between them. The DNA of the CDR3 is TGTGCCAGCAGTAAACAGGGTCTAGTCGGGGAGCCCCAGCATTTT. This encodes CASSKQGLVGEPQHF.

V is TRBV10-2 and J is TRBJ2-3; 7 nucleotides line up with TRBD1. From germline, CDR1 is WSHSY and CDR2 SAAADI. The CDR3 is 15 residues long. V trimming: 4 bases; J trimming: 6 bases; junction bases outside the gene matches: 10. The chain's CDR3 is CASSGGTEPMDTQYF. Here the CDR3 DNA reads TGCGCCAGCAGTGGTGGGACAGAGCCTATGGATACGCAGTATTTT.

This clone has only one observation. The rearrangement joins TRBV7-2 to TRBJ2-2, with TRBD1 identical over 8 bases. Germline V gives CDR1 SGHTA, CDR2 FQGNSA. The V segment lost 6 bases and the J segment 5 bases; nucleotides outside the gene matches: 11. This CDR3 contains 16 residues. CDR3 in amino acids: CASSAAGTGSTGELFF. The CDR3 coding sequence is TGTGCCAGCAGTGCCGCCGGGACAGGCAGTACCGGGGAGCTGTTTTTT. The entire variable domain, with the rest obtained from reference TRBV7-2 and TRBJ2-2, is as follows: GAGVSQSPSNKVTEKGKDVELRCDPISGHTALYWYRQSLGQGLEFLIYFQGNSAPDKSGLPSDRFSAERTGGSVSTLTIQRTQQEDSAVYLCASSAAGTGSTGELFFGEGSRLTVL.

This chain joins TRBV6-5 and TRBJ1-5, with 9 bases aligning to TRBD1. The CDR3 length is 14 residues. V was pared by 6 bases and J by 6 bases, with 6 bases of the junction left unmatched. CDR1 MNHEY and CDR2 SVGAGI come from the germline V gene. The chain's CDR3 is CASSRTGGVQPQHF. The CDR3 DNA sequence: TGTGCCAGCAGCCGAACAGGGGGCGTTCAGCCCCAGCATTTT.

The chain couples TRBV6-5 to TRBJ2-5; 10 bases map to TRBD1. In germline, CDR1 is MNHEY, CDR2 SVGAGI. The V segment lost 7 bases and the J segment 5 bases; nucleotides outside the gene matches: 4. The CDR3 contains 13 residues. The CDR3 region is CASTRGQGETQYF. CDR3 nucleotides: TGTGCCAGCACCAGGGGACAGGGGGAGACCCAGTACTTC.

The V and J genes are TRBV4-2 and TRBJ1-5; TRBD1 might be the D (5 bases). This CDR3 has 17 amino acids. The germline V gene encodes CDR1 LGHNA and CDR2 YNFKEQ. V was shortened by 2 bases and J by 0 bases, with 14 bases between the two germline ends. Here the CDR3 DNA reads TGTGCCAGCAGCCAATACGACAGAGCCTATAGCAATCAGCCCCAGCATTTT. Translation gives CASSQYDRAYSNQPQHF.

The chain employs TRBV18 and TRBJ2-1; 14 positions agree with TRBD2. Trimming cost V 3 bases and J 10 bases; bases outside gene matches: 8. Germline V lookup: CDR1 KGHSH, CDR2 LQKENI. The CDR3 has 16 amino acids. As DNA, the CDR3 is TGTGCCAGCTCACCCCCGGGACTAGCGGGAGTTTTGGAGCAGTTCTTC. Its protein product is CASSPPGLAGVLEQFF.

V and J are TRBV18 and TRBJ2-1; TRBD2 might be the D (6 bases). V shed 2 bases and J shed 3 bases, with 14 bases lying between them. The CDR3 runs 16 residues. CDR1 and CDR2 from the germline V gene are KGHSH and LQKENI. The CDR3 loop is CASSPVTGAGYNEQFF. CDR3 coding DNA: TGTGCCAGCTCACCAGTAACGGGAGCGGGCTACAATGAGCAGTTCTTC.

The J gene is TRBJ1-5, the V gene TRBV27, with 7 bases lining up with TRBD1. This CDR3 has 14 residues. CDR1 and CDR2 (germline): MNHEY, SMNVEV (reference sequence). The J segment lost 6 bases and the V segment lost 3 bases, leaving 5 bases of the junction unmatched. Written as DNA, the CDR3 is TGTGCCAGCAGTTTCGACAGGGCGAGTCAGCCCCAGCATTTT. It encodes CASSFDRASQPQHF.

This clone is a singleton in its sample. This chain links TRBV9 with TRBJ2-7; 13 bases agree with TRBD2. The junction had 2 bases not matched to a gene; V was cut back by 2 bases and J by 3 bases. The CDR3 contains 15 residues. Germline CDR1 is SGDLS and CDR2 is YYNGEE. The CDR3 protein is CASSVGTSGIYEQYF. The CDR3, as DNA: TGTGCCAGCAGCGTCGGGACTAGCGGGATCTACGAGCAGTACTTC.

This clone was observed once. The chain joins TRBV18 to TRBJ2-3; 8 bases are shared with TRBD2. The V and J ends lost 8 bases and 4 bases, in that order; junction bases with no gene match: 5. This CDR3 has 13 residues. Germline loops: CDR1 KGHSH, CDR2 LQKENI. CDR3 residues: CASTTSGADTQYF. For the CDR3, the DNA is TGTGCCAGCACCACTAGCGGAGCAGATACGCAGTATTTT.

The chain recombines TRBV7-2 with TRBJ1-5, with 9 bases fitting TRBD1. This CDR3 is 14 amino acids long. In germline, CDR1 is SGHTA, CDR2 FQGNSA. The V and J ends lost 4 bases and 7 bases, in that order; junction bases with no gene match: 5. CDR3 residues: CASSSGQGRQPQHF. Here the CDR3 DNA reads TGTGCCAGCAGCTCGGGACAGGGAAGACAGCCCCAGCATTTT.

The chain couples TRBV27 to TRBJ2-1; 9 bases map to TRBD1. The V segment lost 3 bases and the J segment 4 bases; nucleotides outside the gene matches: 1. CDR3 size: 14 residues. The germline gives CDR1 MNHEY, CDR2 SMNVEV (reference sequence). In nucleotides, the CDR3 is TGTGCCAGCAGTTTGGGACAGGGATACAATGAGCAGTTCTTC. Amino acids: CASSLGQGYNEQFF.

The gene calls are TRBV5-5 and TRBJ1-4, with D hard to call. V was pared by 5 bases and J by 5 bases, with 10 bases between. The CDR3 length is 13 residues. Germline CDR1 SGHKS, CDR2 YYEKEE (reference sequence). Written as DNA, the CDR3 is TGTGCCAGCAGTCCGGGAGGCAATGAAAAACTGTTTTTT. Translation gives CASSPGGNEKLFF.

The V and J genes are TRBV10-3 and TRBJ2-4; D not certain. V was cut by 3 bases and J by 3 bases, with 15 bases left in between. Germline assignment: CDR1 ENHRY and CDR2 SYGVKD. The CDR3 loop spans 16 amino acids. CDR3 bases: TGTGCCATCAGTGACGCAAAGTCGGTCGGCAAAAACATTCAGTACTTC. Its protein product is CAISDAKSVGKNIQYF.

This chain links TRBV6-5 with TRBJ1-4; D perhaps matches TRBD1 (5 bases). The CDR3 covers 14 residues. V gave up 6 bases and J gave up 5 bases, with 13 bases separating them. Germline V gives CDR1 MNHEY, CDR2 SVGAGI. Written as DNA, the CDR3 is TGTGCCAGCAGCGACACGACAGCGAATGAAAAACTGTTTTTT. This codes for CASSDTTANEKLFF.

This rearrangement joins TRBV28 to TRBJ2-1; TRBD1 might be the D (6 bases). Germline V lookup: CDR1 MDHEN, CDR2 SYDVKM. The CDR3 is made up of 13 amino acids. V gave up 10 bases and J gave up 3 bases, with 13 bases separating them. The CDR3 is CATVGQIYNEQFF. The CDR3 nucleotides are TGTGCCACGGTCGGACAGATCTACAATGAGCAGTTCTTC.